One and the same sample provided the 5 T cell receptor beta chains below, sequenced in a study of blood T cells in healthy people across ages. Then a second PCR, running about 7 to 11 cycles, was carried out with a sample-barcoded 5' primer and a J-beta primer mix. MiXCR, applied by TCRdb to the 5' RACE reads, yields one record per CDR3 protein. The sample has 1.5 million to 1.8 million distinct CDR3 sequences, 42% seen once. Sample: blood. These receptors originate from a young woman in good health.

In its sample, this clonotype was seen a few times. The chain recombines TRBV12-3 or TRBV12-4 with TRBJ2-5, with D perhaps TRBD2 (6 bases). The CDR3 is 15 residues long. V dropped 5 bases and J dropped 5 bases, with 18 bases sitting between them. The CDR3, as DNA: TGTGCCAGCAGTCCCCGTGGGGGGTGGTGGGAGACCCAGTACTTC. It specifies CASSPRGGWWETQYF.

This clonotype was counted ten times or more. In nucleotides, the CDR3 is TGTGCCAGCAGTACAGGGTTAGGAGGCTATGGCTACACCTTC. This translates into CASSTGLGGYGYTF. V is TRBV6-5 and J is TRBJ1-2; tentatively, D is TRBD1 (6 bases). This CDR3 is built from 14 residues. Per the germline V gene, CDR1 is MNHEY and CDR2 is SVGAGI. Trimming removed 5 bases from V and 4 bases from J, with 14 bases in between.

The V and J genes are TRBV7-9 and TRBJ2-5; 11 bases agree with TRBD1. CDR1 is SEHNR and CDR2 is FQNEAQ in the germline V gene (reference sequence). The CDR3 totals 16 residues. V gave up 4 bases and J gave up 5 bases; unmatched junction bases: 9. CDR3 bases: TGTGCCAGCAGCTCCGGGACAGGGGGTTTTGTGGAGACCCAGTACTTC. This translates into CASSSGTGGFVETQYF.

This clonotype came up a few times. The V and J genes are TRBV10-1 and TRBJ1-1; D uncertain. CDR1 and CDR2 (germline): WNHNN, SYGVQD (reference sequence). Trimming shortened V by 1 base and J by 0 bases, and 3 bases separated the two germline ends. The CDR3 spans 13 residues. The CDR3 DNA reads as TGCGCCAGCAGTGAGTGGGTGAACACTGAAGCTTTCTTT. Amino acid sequence: CASSEWVNTEAFF.

The gene calls are TRBV11-2 and TRBJ1-2; D is unclear. The CDR3 consists of 10 residues. Trimming took off 4 bases at V and 7 bases at J, with 4 bases between the two ends. Germline CDR1 SGHAT, CDR2 FQNNGV. The CDR3 DNA is TGTGCCAGCAGCTCGGTTGGCTACACCTTC. Protein product: CASSSVGYTF.